The 7 T cell receptor beta chains listed next were all sequenced from one sample in a study of blood T cell repertoires in COVID-19 (dated by TCRdb to the early 2020s). Library preparation employed the immunoSEQ multiplex PCR assay. Imported from immuneACCESS, the table was reduced by TCRdb to in-frame sequences with V and J called. These copies leave out some clones; in studies compared against another copy, an unresolved V gene accounts for under half, and the cause of the remainder is not known. A total of about 160,000 clones appear in this sample, 85% to 95% of them only once. The biggest ten clones account for 3.5% to 5% of the sample. Material: peripheral blood. Every receptor here comes from a woman aged 45-60 years with acute or convalescent COVID-19.

This rearrangement joins TRBV6-5 to TRBJ1-2; D gene ambiguous. Germline V gene lookup returns CDR1 MNHEY and CDR2 SVGAGI. CDR3 size: 11 residues. V lost 6 bases and J 8 bases, leaving 10 bases between the germline ends. The CDR3 loop reads CASRAPGGYTF. The CDR3 bases are TGTGCCAGCAGAGCTCCGGGAGGCTACACCTTC.

This sequence joins TRBV11-3 and TRBJ2-7; tentative D call: TRBD2 (5 bases). Trimming removed 4 bases at V and 1 base at J, with 8 bases between. Germline V gene data show CDR1 as SGHNT and CDR2 as YENEEA. The CDR3 has 13 amino acids. The CDR3 here is CASSYGVSYEQYF. The CDR3 DNA follows: TGTGCCAGCAGCTACGGGGTTTCCTACGAGCAGTACTTC.

V is TRBV5-1 and J is TRBJ1-1, with 10 bases fitting TRBD1. The CDR3 totals 14 residues. V was pared by 1 base and J by 5 bases, with 2 bases of the junction left unmatched. Germline CDR1 SGHRS, CDR2 YFSETQ. The CDR3 DNA is TGCGCCAGCAGCTTGTGGGACAGGGGAACTGAAGCTTTCTTT. Translated, it gives CASSLWDRGTEAFF.

For the CDR3, the DNA is TGTGCCACCAGCAGAGGGGGCATGGATAGCAATCAGCCCCAGCATTTT. Protein sequence: CATSRGGMDSNQPQHF. This chain uses TRBV15 with TRBJ1-5; D is perhaps TRBD1 (5 bases). CDR3 length equals 16 residues. Trimming cost V 1 base and J 0 bases, with 10 bases left between them. In germline, CDR1 is LNHNV, CDR2 YYDKDF (reference sequence).

The rearrangement links TRBV6-6 to TRBJ1-1, with D uncertain. Germline CDR1 is MNHNY and CDR2 is SVGAGI (reference sequence). This CDR3 is built from 12 residues. V was pared by 6 bases and J by 2 bases, with 7 bases between. This chain's CDR3 is CASSQYNTEAFF. In DNA, the CDR3 is TGTGCCAGCAGCCAGTATAACACTGAAGCTTTCTTT.

V usage is TRBV2 and J usage is TRBJ2-1, with D maybe TRBD1 (5 bases). The germline CDR1 and CDR2 sequences are SNHLY and FYNNEI. Deletions cut 6 bases from V and 4 bases from J, with 13 bases between. This CDR3 region has 14 residues. CDR3 in amino acids: CASRQGRTYNEQFF. The DNA for the CDR3 is TGTGCCAGCAGGCAGGGTAGGACGTACAATGAGCAGTTCTTC.

The rearrangement uses TRBV28 and TRBJ1-1; 7 positions match TRBD1. The CDR3 is made up of 14 amino acids. V was clipped by 6 bases and J by 4 bases; unmatched bases: 8. Germline assignment: CDR1 MDHEN and CDR2 SYDVKM. CDR3 protein: CASSRDSGGTEAFF. The DNA of the CDR3 is TGTGCCAGCAGCAGGGACTCAGGGGGCACTGAAGCTTTCTTT.